This paragraph covers one T cell receptor beta chain sequence. This entry comes from a study of cytomegalovirus exposure and HLA in healthy donors. The PCR was carried out with 60 Vbeta primers and 13 Jbeta primers. Clones were read by immunoSEQ multiplex PCR, and TCRdb kept only the in-frame ones, dropping some. The sample has around 180,000 clones, more than 70% seen once. V shed 5 bases and J 3 bases; nucleotides not matched to a gene: 5. CDR1 is SGHVS, CDR2 FQNEAQ, per germline. There are 14 residues in the CDR3. Sequencing was done on a sample of PBMCs. This clonotype originated in a boy aged 5-17 years in good health and CMV-seronegative. The gene calls are TRBV7-8 and TRBJ2-7, with TRBD1 identical over 9 bases. As DNA, the CDR3 is TGTGCCAGCAGCCTGTTGGGACAGGGCTACGAGCAGTACTTC. Its protein is CASSLLGQGYEQYF.